One sample yielded the 3 T cell receptor beta chains listed below, sequenced in a study of response to subunit inactivated influenza vaccine. TCRdb used MiXCR to reprocess the RT-PCR reads, holding one entry per CDR3 protein. The sample contains about 570,000 distinct CDR3 sequences, around 11% of which appear only once. This sample was also put to use in a study of T cells expressing NK-cell markers. That paper states: Synthesis of TCR beta cDNA relied on 5'RACE template switching carrying UMIs.

Here the sequenced sample was PBMCs from blood, taken on the day of vaccination. Receptor source: a man in his forties or fifties who received an inactivated influenza vaccine.

V usage is TRBV29-1 and J usage is TRBJ2-7; D assignment may be TRBD1 or TRBD2 (6 bases each). The CDR3 extends over 14 amino acids. Germline lookup yields CDR1 SQVTM and CDR2 ANQGSEA. Trimming cost V 1 base and J 2 bases, with 12 bases left between them. CDR3: CSVEGGGRPYEQYF. CDR3 nucleotides: TGCAGCGTTGAAGGAGGGGGGAGGCCCTACGAGCAGTACTTC.

The sample holds many counts of this clonotype. This chain links TRBV29-1 with TRBJ2-3; D is uncertain. This CDR3 has 15 residues. V was clipped by 2 bases and J by 0 bases, with 12 bases between them. Per the germline V gene, CDR1 is SQVTM and CDR2 is ANQGSEA. The CDR3 DNA reads TGCAGCGTTGAATGGGCGAGGAAAAGCACAGATACGCAGTATTTT. It yields the protein CSVEWARKSTDTQYF.

This clonotype was seen a few times. V gene TRBV20-1 combines with J gene TRBJ2-3, with D unresolved. CDR3 length: 12 residues. The germline V and J ends were trimmed by 6 bases and 2 bases, with 9 bases remaining between them. Per the germline V gene, CDR1 is DFQATT and CDR2 is SNEGSKA (reference sequence). CDR3 nucleotides: TGCAGTGCCCTAGTTTTCACAGATACGCAGTATTTT. This translates into CSALVFTDTQYF.